This T cell receptor beta chain was captured in a study of blood T cell repertoires in COVID-19. Study-level information: Acute and convalescent COVID-19 specimens originated in the United States, Italy and Spain. PBMCs, B-cell-depleted T cells, or T cells provided the cDNA or gDNA that made up the material.

Seattle cases were enrolled at active infection and followed longitudinally. In the authors' workflow: How many nucleated cells were present was estimated from reference gene primer amplification. This table comes from immunoSEQ multiplex PCR, and its TCRdb copy is limited to in-frame clones, with some not included. The DNA was the basis for D and trimming; V, J and clone size are from that table. The sample includes a few hundred thousand clones, around 92% of them seen just once. The CDR3 runs to 16 residues. The ends were cut back, 2 bases at V and 0 bases at J, with 13 bases in the middle. CDR1 SGDLS and CDR2 YYNGEE come from the germline V gene.

The TCR comes from a woman aged 25 to 39 with COVID-19, enrolled during active disease. Sequencing was done on a sample of peripheral blood. The genes are TRBV9 and TRBJ2-3; possibly TRBD2 for D (6 bases). CDR3 sequence reads: CASSVSAGISTDTQYF. DNA of the CDR3: TGTGCCAGCAGCGTGTCTGCGGGGATTAGCACAGATACGCAGTATTTT.